The 14 T cell receptor beta chains presented below share a single source sample, sequenced in a study of cytomegalovirus exposure and HLA in healthy donors. The PCR ran on 60 Vbeta and 13 Jbeta primers. Sequenced by immunoSEQ multiplex PCR; TCRdb stores in-frame clones only, minus some. The sample contains 130,000 to 150,000 clones, more than 70% of which appear only once. Sequenced sample: PBMCs. All receptors derive from a woman in her fifties or sixties in good health and CMV-seronegative.

With regard to this clone: Within the sample, other DNA sequences also encode this same CDR3. This chain connects TRBV19 to TRBJ1-1; D ambiguous. The CDR3 covers 13 residues. CDR1 is LNHDA, CDR2 SQIVND, per germline (reference sequence). V lost 5 bases, J lost 2 bases, and 9 bases lay in between. The DNA of the CDR3 is TGTGCCAGTAGTCCAACACAAAACACTGAAGCTTTCTTT. Amino acids: CASSPTQNTEAFF.

The V gene is TRBV7-9, the J gene TRBJ2-5; D is unresolved. This CDR3 spans 13 amino acids. Germline CDR1 is SEHNR and CDR2 is FQNEAQ (reference sequence). The germline V and J ends were trimmed by 5 bases and 2 bases, with 9 bases remaining between them. CDR3 bases: TGTGCCAGCAGCGCTGACACACAAGAGACCCAGTACTTC. Translation gives CASSADTQETQYF. The variable domain in full, completed from reference TRBV7-9 and TRBJ2-5, reads DTGVSQNPRHKITKRGQNVTFRCDPISEHNRLYWYRQTLGQGPEFLTYFQNEAQLEKSRLLSDRFSAERPKGSFSTLEIQRTEQGDSAMYLCASSADTQETQYFGPGTRLLVL.

The chain recombines TRBV5-6 with TRBJ2-7; no clear D. The ends were cut back, 4 bases at V and 0 bases at J, with 5 bases in the middle. The CDR3 length is 12 residues. Germline assignment: CDR1 SGHDT and CDR2 YYEEEE. As DNA, the CDR3 is TGTGCCAGCAGCCCCGTCTCCTACGAGCAGTACTTC. As protein: CASSPVSYEQYF. Full variable domain (outside the CDR3, taken from reference TRBV5-6 and TRBJ2-7): DAGVTQSPTHLIKTRGQQVTLRCSPKSGHDTVSWYQQALGQGPQFIFQYYEEEERQRGNFPDRFSGHQFPNYSSELNVNALLLGDSALYLCASSPVSYEQYFGPGTRLTVT.

Only a few counts were recorded for this clone. This rearrangement joins TRBV6-5 to TRBJ2-7, with 7 bases aligning to TRBD2. V was pared by 3 bases and J by 3 bases, with 11 bases of the junction left unmatched. CDR1 MNHEY and CDR2 SVGAGI come from the germline V gene. The CDR3 extends over 16 amino acids. CDR3 amino acids: CASSYKVSSGLYEQYF. CDR3 bases: TGTGCCAGCAGTTATAAAGTCTCTAGCGGACTCTACGAGCAGTACTTC.

This chain's CDR3 is CASSFGGATNEKLFF. Written as DNA, the CDR3 is TGTGCCAGCAGTTTCGGGGGAGCAACTAATGAAAAACTGTTTTTT. The chain is built from TRBV28 and TRBJ1-4, with a weak D call TRBD1 (5 bases). The germline CDR1 and CDR2 sequences are MDHEN and SYDVKM. V was clipped by 3 bases and J by 0 bases, with 8 bases between them. This CDR3 is 15 amino acids long.

The sample holds a few counts of this clone. The V gene is TRBV2, the J gene TRBJ2-2; D is ambiguous. The germline V and J ends were trimmed by 0 bases and 2 bases, with 4 bases remaining between them. The germline V gene encodes CDR1 SNHLY and CDR2 FYNNEI. The CDR3 is 14 residues long. CDR3 bases: TGTGCCAGCAGTGAAGCCCGTAACACCGGGGAGCTGTTTTTT. It yields the protein CASSEARNTGELFF. Full variable domain (rest looked up from reference TRBV2 and TRBJ2-2): EPEVTQTPSHQVTQMGQEVILRCVPISNHLYFYWYRQILGQKVEFLVSFYNNEISEKSEIFDDQFSVERPDGSNFTLKIRSTKLEDSAMYFCASSEARNTGELFFGEGSRLTVL.

The chain couples TRBV7-6 to TRBJ2-3, with 10 bases matching TRBD2. After removal of 1 base from V and 6 bases from J, the junction contained 7 bases not matched to a gene. CDR3 size: 16 residues. Germline CDR1 SGHVS, CDR2 FNYEAQ. CDR3 residues: CASSLGAGGAVDTQYF. The CDR3 DNA reads TGTGCCAGCAGCTTAGGAGCGGGGGGGGCAGTGGATACGCAGTATTTT.

The V call is TRBV30, the J call TRBJ1-2, with TRBD1 matching over 9 bases. The CDR3 has 17 residues. Losses at the gene ends were 2 bases for V and 8 bases for J; bases not matched to a gene: 18. Per germline, CDR1 GTSNPN and CDR2 SVGIG (reference sequence). The CDR3 nucleotides read TGTGCCTGGAGTCCATGGCCCGGGACAGGGCAAGTTGAGGGCTACACCTTC. This gives the protein CAWSPWPGTGQVEGYTF.

This clone was picked up a small number of times. This chain uses TRBV5-6 with TRBJ2-7; D is undetermined. Deletions cut 0 bases from V and 2 bases from J, with 9 bases between. This CDR3 contains 14 residues. Germline V gives CDR1 SGHDT, CDR2 YYEEEE. The CDR3 nucleotides are TGTGCCAGCAGCTTGGCGGTTTCCACCTACGAGCAGTACTTC. Its protein is CASSLAVSTYEQYF.

The chain is built from TRBV12-5 and TRBJ2-1; D may be TRBD2 (7 bases). Germline loops: CDR1 LGHNT, CDR2 FRNRAP. This CDR3 has 14 amino acids. With 3 bases removed from V and 4 bases from J, the gap between germline ends came to 10 bases. The CDR3 protein is CASGLGGGYNEQFF. The DNA of the CDR3 is TGTGCTAGTGGTTTAGGGGGGGGGTACAATGAGCAGTTCTTC.

The chain recombines TRBV6-5 with TRBJ1-5; the D is unclear. Between the trimmed V and J ends, which lost 3 bases and 2 bases, there was a span of 8 bases. The V gene's germline CDR1 is MNHEY and CDR2 SVGAGI. This CDR3 contains 14 residues. The CDR3 DNA reads as TGTGCCAGCAGTTATTCGGGAGGCAATCAGCCCCAGCATTTT. The encoded protein is CASSYSGGNQPQHF.

The CDR3 bases are TGTGCCATCAGTGAGCGGGGCGGGGGGGTAGGTAATGAGCAGTTCTTC. Protein: CAISERGGGVGNEQFF. The chain links TRBV10-3 to TRBJ2-1; 9 nucleotides line up with TRBD2. CDR1 is ENHRY, CDR2 SYGVKD, per germline. This CDR3 region has 16 residues. The V gene end was trimmed by 2 bases and the J gene end by 7 bases; junction bases not matched to a gene: 9.

The V and J genes are TRBV28 and TRBJ2-3; TRBD1 is a possible D gene (6 bases). V was clipped by 3 bases and J by 5 bases, with 12 bases between them. The CDR3 loop spans 14 amino acids. CDR1 is MDHEN and CDR2 is SYDVKM in the germline V gene. CDR3: CASSFGQPGDTQYF. Written as DNA, the CDR3 is TGTGCCAGCAGTTTCGGACAGCCTGGAGATACGCAGTATTTT. Supplemented by reference TRBV28 and TRBJ2-3, the full variable domain reads DVKVTQSSRYLVKRTGEKVFLECVQDMDHENMFWYRQDPGLGLRLIYFSYDVKMKEKGDIPEGYSVSREKKERFSLILESASTNQTSMYLCASSFGQPGDTQYFGPGTRLTVL.

The chain couples TRBV15 to TRBJ2-1; D is possibly TRBD2 (5 bases). There are 13 residues in the CDR3. V shed 4 bases and J shed 8 bases, with 12 bases lying between them. The germline V gene encodes CDR1 LNHNV and CDR2 YYDKDF (reference sequence). CDR3 sequence reads: CATSTGLVDEQFF. In DNA form, the CDR3 reads TGTGCCACCAGCACCGGACTTGTGGATGAGCAGTTCTTC.